The following is a T cell receptor (beta chain) sequence with its context. The CDR3 has 13 amino acids. The ends were cut back, 6 bases at V and 3 bases at J, with 11 bases in the middle. Germline-derived CDR1 and CDR2 are LGHNT and FRNRAP. These data belong to a study of blood T cell repertoires in COVID-19. Whole-study context: Italy, Spain and the United States were the sources of the convalescent and acute COVID-19 samples.

TCRdb's copy holds only in-frame clones and misses some; the assay was immunoSEQ multiplex PCR. The table lists under 250,000 clones, more than 70% of them singletons. V usage is TRBV12-5 and J usage is TRBJ2-5; possibly TRBD1 for D (6 bases). This clonotype was sampled from a woman aged 55-70 years with acute or convalescent COVID-19. Material for sequencing was peripheral blood. In nucleotides, the CDR3 is TGTGCTAGTGGGCGAAACAGGGAAGAGACCCAGTACTTC. Protein sequence: CASGRNREETQYF.